This TCR beta chain was identified during a study of T cell responses to AZD1222 COVID-19 vaccine. Measured with immunoSEQ multiplex PCR; TCRdb has only the in-frame clones, and not every one. The profile shows more than 250,000 clones, roughly 93% of them singletons. Study results and caveats: Seropositive at baseline were only five or six AZD1222 recipients. The CD4 TCRs associated with vaccination extended across spike and predominated at 160-218 and 743-854.

Germline assignment: CDR1 SEHNR and CDR2 FQNEAQ (reference sequence). The length of the CDR3 is 17 residues. V lost 5 bases and J lost 4; bases outside the gene matches: 12. Remarks on this clone: Antigen unknown.

The sequences come from peripheral blood, collected on day 0 of AZD1222 vaccination. This clonotype originated in an adult in good health. The chain joins TRBV7-9 to TRBJ1-3, with 9 bases that match TRBD1. In DNA, the CDR3 is TGTGCCAGCAGCGGAAAGCCCGGGACAGGGTACGGAAACACCATATATTTT. This translates into CASSGKPGTGYGNTIYF.